These T cell receptor beta chains were read from a single sample in a study of somatic mutations in cytotoxic T cells in rheumatoid arthritis. TCRdb's table, derived via immunoSEQ multiplex PCR, lists solely in-frame clones and lacks some. This sample carries around 20,000 clones, around 67% of them seen once, and the ten largest clones take about 18%. Sequenced sample: CD8+ T cells sorted from blood. The receptors stem from an adult with rheumatoid arthritis. Both conserved end residues are part of each CDR3. A D gene is named only where the DNA matches it firmly. Expanded clones are given a class, and other clones once, few, many or no size at all.

TRBJ1-2 | - | TRBV18 | TRBD1 | TGTGCCAGCTCACCCGGGACAGGGGGGGTCTTTGGCTACACCTTC | CASSPGTGGVFGYTF
TRBJ2-7 | - | TRBV4-1 | - | TGCGCCAGCAGCATCACCGGGACCGGGCTCGAGCAGTACTTC | CASSITGTGLEQYF
TRBJ2-7 | once | TRBV4-3 | TRBD1 | TGCGCCAGCAGCCTCTCCGACAGGGCCGCGGACGAGCAGTACTTC | CASSLSDRAADEQYF
TRBJ2-2 | - | TRBV6-5 | - | TGTGCCAGCAGCTCCTTAGGAGGGCGAACCGGGGAGCTGTTTTTT | CASSSLGGRTGELFF
TRBJ2-1 | - | TRBV5-6 | - | TGTGCCAGCAGCTTGTCCAGGGAATACAATGAGCAGTTCTTC | CASSLSREYNEQFF
TRBJ1-5 | medium-sized | TRBV28 | - | TGTGCCAGCAGTTTATTAGGGGGTACACCTTATAGCAATCAGCCCCAGCATTTT | CASSLLGGTPYSNQPQHF
TRBJ1-1 | - | TRBV7-9 | TRBD1 | TGTGCCAGCAGCTCGGGACAGCTGAACACTGAAGCTTTCTTT | CASSSGQLNTEAFF
TRBJ2-7 | - | TRBV6-1 | - | TGTGCCAGCAGGCTAACAGGGTTTAGCTCCTACGAGCAGTACTTC | CASRLTGFSSYEQYF
TRBJ1-5 | - | TRBV7-9 | TRBD1 | TGTGCCAGCAGCTTAGGAGGACAGGGGGCTGTTCAGCCCCAGCATTTT | CASSLGGQGAVQPQHF
TRBJ2-1 | - | TRBV5-4 | - | TGTGCCAGCAGCTTGGGCAGCGCCAATGAGCAGTTCTTC | CASSLGSANEQFF
TRBJ2-2 | - | TRBV6-1 | - | TGTGCCAGCAGTCCTCCGGGACTTCTAACCGGGGAGCTGTTTTTT | CASSPPGLLTGELFF
TRBJ2-2 | medium-sized | TRBV5-4 | - | TGTGCCAGCAGCTTGTGGAACAGGGCCGGGGAGCTGTTTTTT | CASSLWNRAGELFF
TRBJ1-3 | - | TRBV9 | - | TGTGCCAGCAGCGTTGGGGCGAGAATCGGAAACACCATATATTTT | CASSVGARIGNTIYF